The TCR beta chain described here comes from a study of blood T cell repertoires in COVID-19. The junction had 6 bases not matched to a gene; V was cut back by 3 bases and J by 7 bases. The CDR3 is made up of 15 amino acids. CDR1 is LNHDA, CDR2 SQIVND, per germline (reference sequence). TCRdb keeps only in-frame clones here, not all; method: immunoSEQ multiplex PCR. The sample gives around 150,000 clones, roughly four fifths of which show up once; 8.8% is in the top ten. The V call is TRBV19, the J call TRBJ1-6, with 7 bases lining up with TRBD1. The receptor's source is a woman of 80 years or more in a cohort sampled during active or convalescent COVID-19. The source material was peripheral blood. This CDR3 reads CASSMGQLINSPLHF. The CDR3 region has the DNA TGTGCCAGTAGTATGGGACAGTTAATAAATTCACCCCTCCACTTT. Drawing the rest from reference TRBV19 and TRBJ1-6, the complete variable domain is DGGITQSPKYLFRKEGQNVTLSCEQNLNHDAMYWYRQDPGQGLRLIYYSQIVNDFQKGDIAEGYSVSREKKESFPLTVTSAQKNPTAFYLCASSMGQLINSPLHFGNGTRLTVT.